Below are 14 T cell receptor beta chains sequenced from a single sample in a study of cytomegalovirus exposure and HLA in healthy donors. PCR employed 60 Vbeta and 13 Jbeta primers. The protocol was immunoSEQ multiplex PCR, while the TCRdb copy is restricted to in-frame clones and leaves out a portion. The sample has about 110,000 clones; 60% to 75% are singletons. Sequenced input: PBMCs. The receptors here all came from a male donor in good health and CMV-seropositive.

This rearrangement joins TRBV28 to TRBJ1-2; D might be TRBD1 (5 bases). The CDR3 sequence is 15 residues long. V lost 2 bases and J lost 4, with 14 bases in between. CDR1 and CDR2 from the germline V gene are MDHEN and SYDVKM. CDR3 region: CASSLTGRGVYGYTF. The CDR3, as DNA: TGTGCCAGCAGTTTAACGGGGCGGGGGGTCTATGGCTACACCTTC.

This chain links TRBV5-6 with TRBJ2-5, with 11 bases fitting TRBD2. This CDR3 contains 15 residues. Trimming at V came to 4 bases and at J to 5 bases, leaving 7 bases not matched to a gene. Germline CDR1 is SGHDT and CDR2 is YYEEEE. The CDR3 bases are TGTGCCAGCAGCCCAGTAGCGGGGGGGCGGGAGACCCAGTACTTC. This sequence encodes CASSPVAGGRETQYF.

The rearrangement joins TRBV6-5 to TRBJ2-2, with TRBD1 matching 11 bases. After removal of 11 bases from V and 7 bases from J, the junction contained 9 bases not matched to a gene. Germline assignment: CDR1 MNHEY and CDR2 SVGAGI. The CDR3 runs 14 residues. The CDR3 protein is CASRDRGSGGELFF. The DNA for the CDR3 is TGTGCCTCCCGGGACAGGGGGAGCGGCGGGGAGCTGTTTTTT.

The chain joins TRBV11-3 to TRBJ2-3; 9 bases line up with TRBD1. CDR3 size: 15 residues. Trimming removed 4 bases from V and 4 bases from J; junction bases left unmatched: 6. The V gene's germline CDR1 is SGHNT and CDR2 YENEEA. CDR3 nucleotide sequence: TGTGCCAGCAGCTCGGGACAGGGAAGGGCAGATACGCAGTATTTT. It translates to CASSSGQGRADTQYF.

This rearrangement joins TRBV25-1 to TRBJ1-4; D perhaps matches TRBD1 (6 bases). The CDR3 runs 13 residues. CDR1 MGHDK and CDR2 SYGVNS come from the germline V gene. Trimming took off 8 bases at V and 4 bases at J, with 11 bases between the two ends. The CDR3 reads CASSDRLNEKLFF. The CDR3 DNA is TGTGCCAGCTCTGACAGGCTTAATGAAAAACTGTTTTTT.

The chain carries TRBV6-5 and TRBJ2-1; 11 bases agree with TRBD2. V was clipped by 2 bases and J by 4 bases; unmatched bases: 4. CDR1 and CDR2 (germline): MNHEY, SVGAGI. The CDR3 has 16 amino acids. CDR3 protein: CASSYQGTSGYNEQFF. Written as DNA, the CDR3 is TGTGCCAGCAGTTACCAAGGGACTAGCGGTTACAATGAGCAGTTCTTC.

This rearrangement joins TRBV7-9 to TRBJ1-5; D is unresolved. Deletions cut 5 bases from V and 2 bases from J, with 13 bases between. The CDR3 spans 15 residues. Germline V gives CDR1 SEHNR, CDR2 FQNEAQ (reference sequence). The CDR3 nucleotides are TGTGCCAGCAGCGCCGGGATCTGGGGCAATCAGCCCCAGCATTTT. Its protein product is CASSAGIWGNQPQHF.

V and J are TRBV4-3 and TRBJ2-1, with TRBD2 as a possible D gene (5 bases). CDR1 and CDR2 from the germline V gene are LGHNA and YSLEER. The CDR3 covers 17 residues. Trimming shortened V by 3 bases and J by 7 bases, and 22 bases separated the two germline ends. Here the CDR3 DNA reads TGCGCCAGCAGCCAGAGTCGGCCAGGACTCGGGGAAAATGAGCAGTTCTTC. Translating it yields CASSQSRPGLGENEQFF.

The rearrangement joins TRBV4-2 to TRBJ1-2; possibly TRBD1 for D (6 bases). This CDR3 has 14 amino acids. Trimming cost V 4 bases and J 3 bases, with 12 bases left between them. Germline V gene data show CDR1 as LGHNA and CDR2 as YNFKEQ. The CDR3 bases are TGTGCCAGCAGCCGCCAGGGGAATGACTATGGCTACACCTTC. Amino acid sequence: CASSRQGNDYGYTF.

The chain recombines TRBV4-2 with TRBJ1-2, with a tentative D call TRBD1 (5 bases). This CDR3 spans 15 amino acids. Germline CDR1 reads LGHNA; CDR2 reads YNFKEQ. V was cut by 3 bases and J by 8 bases, with 19 bases left in between. This chain's CDR3 is CASSHPGAGLGGYTF. The CDR3 coding sequence is TGTGCCAGCAGCCATCCCGGAGCAGGGCTGGGGGGCTACACCTTC.

This rearrangement joins TRBV2 to TRBJ1-1, with D perhaps matching TRBD1 (5 bases). V lost 4 bases to trimming and J lost 1 base, with 10 bases between them. CDR1 SNHLY and CDR2 FYNNEI come from the germline V gene. The CDR3 runs to 14 residues. This chain's CDR3 is CASSVRQGNTEAFF. DNA of the CDR3: TGTGCCAGCAGTGTTCGGCAGGGGAACACTGAAGCTTTCTTT.

The chain recombines TRBV6-5 with TRBJ1-6; 7 nucleotides match TRBD1. V was pared by 8 bases and J by 3 bases, with 4 bases of the junction left unmatched. The CDR3 has 14 amino acids. Per the germline V gene, CDR1 is MNHEY and CDR2 is SVGAGI. The CDR3: CASRNRGYNSPLHF. The CDR3 DNA follows: TGTGCCAGCCGAAACAGGGGCTATAATTCACCCCTCCACTTT.

The chain carries TRBV11-1 and TRBJ2-1; D perhaps matches TRBD2 (5 bases). Germline CDR1 SGHAT, CDR2 FQDESV (reference sequence). This CDR3 is built from 17 residues. V lost 0 bases and J lost 4, with 16 bases in between. The CDR3 DNA is TGTGCCAGCAGCTTAGCCACGCGGGCTTTGTTGTACAATGAGCAGTTCTTC. Its translation is CASSLATRALLYNEQFF.

V is TRBV30 and J is TRBJ2-3, with 9 bases identical to TRBD2. With 0 bases clipped from V and 6 bases from J, the junction kept 4 bases outside the gene matches. The CDR3 has 14 residues. CDR1 and CDR2 from the germline V gene are GTSNPN and SVGIG (reference sequence). DNA for the CDR3: TGTGCCTGGAGTGTCGGTAGCGGGAGTGATACGCAGTATTTT. Protein product: CAWSVGSGSDTQYF.